The clone carrying this T cell receptor beta chain appeared a few times. The antigen is unknown. One end of the junction is discordant with germline, which a read error may explain. CDR1 and CDR2 from the germline V gene are LGHNA and YNFKEQ. CDR3 length: 14 amino acids. This entry comes from a study of blood T cells in healthy people across ages. A second PCR of 7 to 11 cycles used a sample-barcoded 5' primer and a J-beta primer mix. One entry per CDR3 protein, called by TCRdb with MiXCR from the 5' RACE reads. Found here are some 1.1 million distinct CDR3 sequences, approximately 38% of them singletons; the top ten hold approximately 14%. Findings of the study overall: Strong correlation existed between TCR beta diversity and naive T cell percentage.

The sequencing input was blood. This receptor was taken from a man aged 18 to 29 in good health. The V gene is TRBV4-2, the J gene TRBJ1-5; unclear D gene. The CDR3 here is CASSQDGVNQPQHF. The CDR3 region has the DNA TGCGCCAGCAGCCAAGATGGGGTCAATCAGCCCCAGCATTTT.